A selection of T cell receptor beta chains follows, all from one sample in a study of blood T cell repertoires in COVID-19. Sequencing used immunoSEQ multiplex PCR; TCRdb keeps in-frame clones, though not all of them. Counted here are about 150,000 clones, 70% to 90% occurring once; the ten biggest clones make up about 3%. The sample was peripheral blood. The receptors here all came from a woman in her thirties or forties with active or convalescent COVID-19. Each CDR3 is given without its conserved first and last residue. Where a row states a size, it is once, few, many or the class of an expanded clone; other rows omit it.

V	size	J	CDR3
TRBV7-9	few	TRBJ1-2	ASSPGDWNYGYT
TRBV5-1	.	TRBJ2-5	ASSLGSGAIETQY
TRBV7-7	.	TRBJ1-1	ASSSTSRRTGRYPNTEAF
TRBV21-1	few	TRBJ1-1	ASSLKGRTGNTEAF
TRBV6-6	.	TRBJ1-2	AISADSNYGYT
TRBV27	.	TRBJ1-2	ASSLDRGGYGYT
TRBV9	.	TRBJ1-2	ASSPNLQAFGGYT
TRBV5-1	.	TRBJ2-7	ASSFEVGKAYEQY
TRBV9	.	TRBJ2-1	ASSARLAGINEQF
TRBV18	.	TRBJ1-4	ASSPRGTGDFEKLF
TRBV2	.	TRBJ2-7	ASSEIWARPEQY
TRBV28	few	TRBJ1-5	ASSLGGGGNQPQH
TRBV5-5	.	TRBJ2-1	ASSFGGLNEQF
TRBV18	.	TRBJ1-6	ASSRDRVTSPLH
TRBV5-1	.	TRBJ2-3	ASSRGLAGGLDTDTQY
TRBV4-1	few	TRBJ1-1	ASSQDVRGTEAF
TRBV2	once	TRBJ2-3	ASSGGRKTDTQY
TRBV19	once	TRBJ1-1	ASKNGQGYRNTEAF
TRBV5-1	.	TRBJ2-3	ASSSAGQGAHTDTQY
TRBV25-1	.	TRBJ1-1	ASSETGFMGTEAF
TRBV19	.	TRBJ2-2	ASNRGRDRGVLGTGELF
TRBV19	.	TRBJ1-6	ASRLTGPNSPLH
TRBV5-1	.	TRBJ2-7	ASRGASSYEQY